The clone carrying this T cell receptor beta chain turned up a few times. No antigen is known for it. The data derive from a study of CD8 T cells in ankylosing spondylitis. Scientists made TCR beta libraries using quantitative 5'-RACE with molecular barcodes. TCRdb re-called the 5' RACE reads through MiXCR, storing one row per CDR3 protein. The table has about 480,000 distinct CDR3 sequences, under 20% seen once. Study findings and constraints: Reports of some motif variants in reactive arthritis synovial fluid and blood predate this one. Reports say disease-linked clones showed up significantly more in matched ankylosing spondylitis synovial fluid. A motif in TCR beta, a set of 8 or 9 highly homologous variants, appeared characteristic of ankylosing spondylitis blood.

Trimming removed 0 bases at V and 7 bases at J, with 14 bases between. Germline CDR1 is SGHRS and CDR2 is YFSETQ. There are 14 residues in the CDR3. The V and J genes are TRBV5-1 and TRBJ2-7; possible D gene TRBD1, 5 bases. Sample: blood, either unsorted or a sorted T cell fraction (not recorded which). The TCR sequence derives from a male donor with ankylosing spondylitis. The CDR3 reads CASSLVLRVGEQYF. The CDR3 nucleotides are TGCGCCAGCAGCTTGGTCCTCAGGGTAGGGGAGCAGTACTTC. Full variable domain (missing parts from reference TRBV5-1 and TRBJ2-7): KAGVTQTPRYLIKTRGQQVTLSCSPISGHRSVSWYQQTPGQGLQFLFEYFSETQRNKGNFPGRFSGRQFSNSRSEMNVSTLELGDSALYLCASSLVLRVGEQYFGPGTRLTVT.